One and the same sample provided the 31 T cell receptor beta chains below, sequenced in a study of CD8 T cells in ankylosing spondylitis. The study, taken as a whole, reports: Characteristic of ankylosing spondylitis blood, it appeared, was a TCR beta motif comprising roughly 8 highly homologous variants.

MiXCR, applied by TCRdb to the 5' RACE reads, yields one record per CDR3 protein. The data hold more than 500,000 distinct CDR3 sequences, with roughly 5.2% observed a single time. These receptors lack a known antigen. Sequencing was performed on blood, either unsorted or a sorted T cell fraction (not recorded which). The receptor source for this set is a male donor with ankylosing spondylitis.

This chain uses TRBV21-1 with TRBJ2-1; TRBD2 is the table's D call, not checked against the DNA. TRBV21-1 is listed as a pseudogene. The CDR3 contains 15 residues. This CDR3 reads CASSSSGRVHNEQFF. In DNA, the CDR3 is TGTGCCAGCAGCAGTAGCGGGAGGGTACACAATGAGCAGTTCTTC.

This clonotype was found many times. CDR3 amino acids: CAISGGQGLTDTQYF. CDR3 nucleotides: TGTGCCATCAGTGGGGGACAGGGCCTCACAGATACGCAGTATTTT. The chain is built from TRBV10-3 and TRBJ2-3; 9 bases match TRBD1. The V gene end was trimmed by 4 bases and the J gene end by 2 bases; junction bases not matched to a gene: 4. CDR1 ENHRY and CDR2 SYGVKD come from the germline V gene. CDR3 length equals 15 residues.

This clonotype has ten or more counts. This chain links TRBV4-1 with TRBJ1-2; 12 bases agree with TRBD1. The CDR3 loop spans 17 amino acids. Germline V CDR1 and CDR2: MGHRA, YSYEKL. With V trimmed by 3 bases and J by 6 bases, 11 bases remained unmatched. CDR3: CASSHYSVGQGADGYTF. CDR3 bases: TGCGCCAGCAGCCACTACTCTGTGGGACAGGGGGCGGATGGCTACACCTTC.

The chain has TRBV7-3 and TRBJ2-3; 8 bases fit TRBD2. Per germline, CDR1 SGHTA and CDR2 FQGTGA. V was clipped by 10 bases and J by 0 bases; unmatched bases: 21. The CDR3 has 19 amino acids. CDR3 in amino acids: CAICPGGLAGLYSTDTQYF. The CDR3 region has the DNA TGTGCCATCTGCCCAGGTGGGCTAGCGGGTTTGTATAGCACAGATACGCAGTATTTT.

This clonotype was counted many times. The chain carries TRBV9 and TRBJ2-4, with 10 bases lining up with TRBD1. With 4 bases clipped from V and 6 bases from J, the junction kept 7 bases outside the gene matches. In germline, CDR1 is SGDLS, CDR2 YYNGEE. The CDR3 loop spans 15 amino acids. DNA for the CDR3: TGTGCCAGCAGCTCTGGGGGACAGGGGAGAAACATTCAGTACTTC. Its protein is CASSSGGQGRNIQYF.

J is TRBJ2-4 and V is TRBV28; the D is unclear. V lost 7 bases and J 0 bases, leaving 7 bases between the germline ends. Germline assignment: CDR1 MDHEN and CDR2 SYDVKM. There are 13 residues in the CDR3. This CDR3 reads CASTRVAKNIQYF. The CDR3 coding sequence is TGTGCCAGCACACGGGTAGCCAAAAACATTCAGTACTTC.

This clonotype was counted ten times or more. The chain combines TRBV5-8 with TRBJ2-2; no firm D call. This CDR3 region has 16 residues. CDR1 SGHTS and CDR2 YDEGEE come from the germline V gene. Trimming cost V 0 bases and J 6 bases, with 15 bases left between them. The CDR3 sequence: CASSLAVNRRSGELFF. The CDR3 coding sequence is TGTGCCAGCAGCTTGGCCGTTAACAGAAGGTCCGGGGAGCTGTTTTTT.

This clonotype showed up many times. The gene calls are TRBV20-1 and TRBJ2-3, with 10 bases matching TRBD2. The germline V gene has CDR1 DFQATT and CDR2 SNEGSKA (reference sequence). V lost 4 bases and J lost 14; bases outside the gene matches: 9. The CDR3 has 12 amino acids. DNA for the CDR3: TGCAGTGCTACGCGGACTAGCGGTTCAGTGTATTTT. This translates into CSATRTSGSVYF.

In this sample, this clonotype turned up many times. The chain has TRBV5-1 and TRBJ2-7, with 12 bases fitting TRBD2. After removal of 4 bases from V and 6 bases from J, the junction contained 5 bases not matched to a gene. This CDR3 comprises 14 residues. Per the germline V gene, CDR1 is SGHRS and CDR2 is YFSETQ. This CDR3 is CASSMTSGSLEQYF. The CDR3 DNA follows: TGCGCCAGCAGCATGACTAGCGGGAGTCTCGAGCAGTACTTC.

This clonotype was counted many times. This chain joins TRBV10-3 and TRBJ1-6, with a tentative D call TRBD1 (6 bases). V lost 6 bases and J 9 bases, leaving 15 bases between the germline ends. CDR1 and CDR2 from the germline V gene are ENHRY and SYGVKD. The CDR3 extends over 14 amino acids. CDR3 nucleotides: TGTGCCATCAGAGAGACAGGAGGAGGTTCACCCCTCCACTTT. Its protein is CAIRETGGGSPLHF.

This clonotype occurred many times. This CDR3 is CSARDPRLATDTQYF. CDR3 bases: TGCAGTGCTAGAGATCCGAGACTAGCGACAGATACGCAGTATTTT. The V gene is TRBV20-1, the J gene TRBJ2-3, with 8 bases aligning to TRBD2. CDR3 size: 15 residues. J lost 3 bases, V lost 0 bases, and 5 bases had no gene match. The V gene's germline CDR1 is DFQATT and CDR2 SNEGSKA (reference sequence).

This clonotype was seen more than once but under ten times. V gene TRBV10-3 combines with J gene TRBJ2-1; 11 bases line up with TRBD2. CDR1 and CDR2 (germline): ENHRY, SYGVKD. Trimming removed 9 bases from V and 7 bases from J; junction bases left unmatched: 5. This CDR3 has 13 amino acids. In DNA, the CDR3 is TGTGCCATGGGGACTAGCGGATCAAATGAGCAGTTCTTC. It codes for CAMGTSGSNEQFF.

The gene calls are TRBV4-3 and TRBJ2-5, with D unclear. Germline V lookup: CDR1 LGHNA, CDR2 YSLEER. The CDR3 is 15 amino acids. The V end lost 0 bases, the J end lost 5 bases, and 13 bases lay between the germline ends. The CDR3 here is CASSQDRWSAETQYF. The CDR3 DNA follows: TGCGCCAGCAGCCAAGACCGTTGGAGTGCGGAGACCCAGTACTTC.

This clonotype has just a few counts. CDR3 DNA: TGCGCCAGCAGCGAGCGGGTGGCTGGGGCCAACGTCCTGACTTTC. It yields the protein CASSERVAGANVLTF. The J gene is TRBJ2-6, the V gene TRBV5-1, with D perhaps TRBD2 (6 bases). The CDR3 covers 15 residues. Germline V CDR1 and CDR2: SGHRS, YFSETQ. The germline V and J ends were trimmed by 4 bases and 2 bases, with 10 bases remaining between them.

This clonotype was picked up a small number of times. The gene calls are TRBV24-1 and TRBJ2-3; TRBD2 is a possible D gene (6 bases). CDR3 size: 14 residues. Trimming pared 4 bases from V and 3 bases from J, leaving 10 bases between. Germline CDR1 is KGHDR and CDR2 is SFDVKD. This CDR3 reads CATSEWDFTDTQYF. The CDR3 nucleotides read TGTGCCACCAGTGAGTGGGACTTTACAGATACGCAGTATTTT.

This clonotype was counted many times. The V gene is TRBV29-1, the J gene TRBJ2-7; tentative D call: TRBD1 (6 bases). V was trimmed by 4 bases and J by 3 bases, leaving 10 bases between them. CDR3 length equals 12 residues. Germline V gene sequence: CDR1 SQVTM, CDR2 ANQGSEA. CDR3 DNA: TGCAGCGTTGGAGGCAGGGGCTACGAGCAGTACTTC. Translated, it gives CSVGGRGYEQYF.

This clonotype was seen many times. The chain uses TRBV29-1 and TRBJ1-4; TRBD1 matches 7 bases. There are 12 residues in the CDR3. The germline V gene encodes CDR1 SQVTM and CDR2 ANQGSEA. The trim removed 4 bases at V and 5 bases at J, leaving 1 base unmatched. The CDR3 region is CSVGTGNEKLFF. The CDR3 DNA follows: TGCAGCGTTGGGACAGGAAATGAAAAACTGTTTTTT.

V gene TRBV30 combines with J gene TRBJ2-3; 8 bases line up with TRBD1. Trimming took 5 bases from V and 2 from J; bases not matched to a gene: 3. Germline V CDR1 and CDR2: GTSNPN, SVGIG (reference sequence). CDR3 length equals 13 residues. The CDR3 region has the DNA TGTGCCTGGGGACAGGGAGACACAGATACGCAGTATTTT. Translated, it gives CAWGQGDTDTQYF.

This clonotype was picked up many times. This sequence joins TRBV29-1 and TRBJ2-7; 8 nucleotides agree with TRBD1. CDR3 length: 14 amino acids. Trimming cost V 4 bases and J 3 bases; bases outside gene matches: 8. Germline V gene lookup returns CDR1 SQVTM and CDR2 ANQGSEA. CDR3 protein: CSVVPGQGNYEQYF. The CDR3 DNA sequence: TGCAGCGTTGTCCCCGGACAGGGAAACTACGAGCAGTACTTC.

This clonotype has a handful of counts. The chain is built from TRBV3-1 and TRBJ1-2, with TRBD1 as a possible D gene (5 bases). Germline CDR1 LGHDT, CDR2 YNNKEL (reference sequence). Trimming removed 3 bases from V and 4 bases from J, with 15 bases in between. The CDR3 has 15 residues. The CDR3, as DNA: TGTGCCAGCAGCCACGGGGCAGTGGGAGGCTATGGCTACACCTTC. This translates into CASSHGAVGGYGYTF.

This clonotype was seen at least ten times. J is TRBJ2-1 and V is TRBV7-6; D perhaps matches TRBD2 (6 bases). This CDR3 contains 13 residues. Trimming pared 5 bases from V and 9 bases from J, leaving 14 bases between. Germline V gives CDR1 SGHVS, CDR2 FNYEAQ. The CDR3 loop is CASSPTSTSEQFF. The CDR3 bases are TGTGCCAGCAGCCCGACTAGTACGAGTGAGCAGTTCTTC.

The J gene is TRBJ2-1, the V gene TRBV4-2; D ambiguous. Germline V gene lookup returns CDR1 LGHNA and CDR2 YNFKEQ. The CDR3 consists of 16 residues. V dropped 0 bases and J dropped 0 bases, with 9 bases sitting between them. The CDR3 sequence: CASSQDLYNSYNEQFF. In nucleotides, the CDR3 is TGTGCCAGCAGCCAAGATCTGTATAACTCCTACAATGAGCAGTTCTTC.

At least ten counts were recorded for this clonotype. The chain has TRBV18 and TRBJ2-1; 13 bases map to TRBD2. Germline V gene sequence: CDR1 KGHSH, CDR2 LQKENI. V was clipped by 4 bases and J by 4 bases; unmatched bases: 7. CDR3 length: 17 amino acids. As DNA, the CDR3 is TGTGCCAGCTCACTAGGACTAGCGGGAGTATGGTACAATGAGCAGTTCTTC. Amino acid sequence: CASSLGLAGVWYNEQFF.

There are many counts of this clonotype. The V gene is TRBV20-1, the J gene TRBJ1-6; tentative D call: TRBD1 (6 bases). This CDR3 is built from 16 residues. Per germline, CDR1 DFQATT and CDR2 SNEGSKA (reference sequence). Trimming removed 6 bases at V and 6 bases at J, with 21 bases between. In nucleotides, the CDR3 is TGCAGTGCCCCTCACCCGAGACAGGCAACTAATTCACCCCTCCACTTT. It specifies CSAPHPRQATNSPLHF.

This clonotype was seen at least ten times. The rearrangement joins TRBV5-1 to TRBJ1-2, with 12 bases lining up with TRBD1. Germline V CDR1 and CDR2: SGHRS, YFSETQ. CDR3 length: 15 residues. Trimming removed 1 base from V and 6 bases from J; junction bases left unmatched: 4. In DNA, the CDR3 is TGCGCCAGCAGCTTGTCGGGACAGGGGGCCGATGGCTACACCTTC. Encoded protein: CASSLSGQGADGYTF.

This clonotype was counted many times. The rearrangement uses TRBV7-2 and TRBJ2-3; TRBD2 is a possible D gene (5 bases). The CDR3 has 13 residues. V lost 3 bases and J 4 bases, leaving 8 bases between the germline ends. Germline V lookup: CDR1 SGHTA, CDR2 FQGNSA. The CDR3: CASSLAGPDTQYF. CDR3 DNA sequence: TGTGCCAGCAGCTTGGCGGGCCCAGATACGCAGTATTTT.

CDR3 residues: CSARGRTGDNEQFF. The CDR3 coding sequence is TGCAGTGCTAGAGGGCGGACAGGGGACAATGAGCAGTTCTTC. V usage is TRBV20-1 and J usage is TRBJ2-1, with TRBD1 matching 9 bases. CDR3 length: 14 residues. CDR1 and CDR2 from the germline V gene are DFQATT and SNEGSKA (reference sequence). Losses at the gene ends were 1 base for V and 5 bases for J; bases not matched to a gene: 3.

This clonotype was seen repeatedly, ten times or more. The chain employs TRBV20-1 and TRBJ2-5, with 10 bases that match TRBD2. The CDR3 is made up of 16 amino acids. The V and J ends lost 7 bases and 1 base, in that order; junction bases with no gene match: 12. Germline loops: CDR1 DFQATT, CDR2 SNEGSKA (reference sequence). The CDR3 spells CSVRAGGRVFQETQYF. CDR3 bases: TGCAGTGTGCGAGCGGGAGGGCGAGTATTCCAAGAGACCCAGTACTTC.

The gene calls are TRBV28 and TRBJ2-3; 7 bases are shared with TRBD2. With 6 bases clipped from V and 3 bases from J, the junction kept 12 bases outside the gene matches. CDR1 MDHEN and CDR2 SYDVKM come from the germline V gene. CDR3 length: 16 amino acids. CDR3 loop: CASSPPGRENTDTQYF. The CDR3 DNA follows: TGTGCCAGCAGCCCCCCTGGGCGGGAGAATACAGATACGCAGTATTTT.

The chain combines TRBV5-1 with TRBJ2-3, with 9 bases that match TRBD1. Germline V CDR1 and CDR2: SGHRS, YFSETQ. This CDR3 region has 15 residues. The junction had 5 bases not matched to a gene; V was cut back by 1 base and J by 5 bases. DNA for the CDR3: TGCGCCAGCAGCTTGCGGGACAGGGCGAAAGATACGCAGTATTTT. Its protein product is CASSLRDRAKDTQYF. The full variable domain, in which reference TRBV5-1 and TRBJ2-3 provide the parts outside the CDR3, is KAGVTQTPRYLIKTRGQQVTLSCSPISGHRSVSWYQQTPGQGLQFLFEYFSETQRNKGNFPGRFSGRQFSNSRSEMNVSTLELGDSALYLCASSLRDRAKDTQYFGPGTRLTVL.

In its sample, this clonotype was seen many times. J is TRBJ1-4 and V is TRBV20-1; D gene ambiguous. Germline loops: CDR1 DFQATT, CDR2 SNEGSKA (reference sequence). V was clipped by 0 bases and J by 7 bases, with 12 bases between them. The length of the CDR3 is 14 residues. The CDR3 region is CSAREGTMGEKLFF. In DNA, the CDR3 is TGCAGTGCTAGAGAGGGCACCATGGGTGAAAAACTGTTTTTT.